Shown below are 3 T cell receptor beta chains from a single sample sequenced in a study of cytomegalovirus exposure and HLA in healthy donors. Both 60 Vbeta primers and 13 Jbeta primers went into the PCR. Clones were read by immunoSEQ multiplex PCR, and TCRdb kept only the in-frame ones, dropping some. The table shows under 200,000 clones, with approximately 86% occurring only once. Sample: PBMCs. The receptors here all came from a woman between 18 and 30 years old in good health and CMV-seronegative.

The V call is TRBV11-3, the J call TRBJ2-3; perhaps TRBD2 as D (6 bases). Germline CDR1 reads SGHNT; CDR2 reads YENEEA. This CDR3 contains 17 residues. V was shortened by 0 bases and J by 1 base, with 14 bases between the two germline ends. The CDR3 region is CASSLEAGNTGTDTQYF. DNA of the CDR3: TGTGCCAGCAGCTTAGAGGCGGGAAACACTGGCACAGATACGCAGTATTTT. The full variable domain, in which reference TRBV11-3 and TRBJ2-3 provide the parts outside the CDR3, is EAGVVQSPRYKIIEKKQPVAFWCNPISGHNTLYWYLQNLGQGPELLIRYENEEAVDDSQLPKDRFSAERLKGVDSTLKIQPAELGDSAVYLCASSLEAGNTGTDTQYFGPGTRLTVL.

The J gene is TRBJ2-7, the V gene TRBV19; 7 nucleotides line up with TRBD1. CDR3 length: 15 residues. After removal of 1 base from V and 2 bases from J, the junction contained 5 bases not matched to a gene. CDR1 LNHDA and CDR2 SQIVND come from the germline V gene (reference sequence). CDR3 coding DNA: TGTGCCAGTAGTATAGGGATTGGGACAGCCTACGAGCAGTACTTC. This encodes CASSIGIGTAYEQYF.

The chain recombines TRBV5-1 with TRBJ2-3; no definite D call. The V end lost 1 base, the J end lost 5 bases, and 11 bases lay between the germline ends. CDR1 is SGHRS, CDR2 YFSETQ, per germline. The CDR3 is 14 residues long. The CDR3 DNA sequence: TGCGCCAGCAGCTTGTATCCTGGCGGAGATACGCAGTATTTT. Protein: CASSLYPGGDTQYF.